This T cell receptor (beta chain) was sequenced for a study of T cells in Graves' hyperthyroidism and ophthalmopathy. The CDR3 runs 14 residues. Trimming shortened V by 7 bases and J by 5 bases, and 18 bases separated the two germline ends. Germline loops: CDR1 MNHNS, CDR2 SASEGT. Points from the study as a whole: Ophthalmopathy, as predicted by the model, came a median roughly 6.5 months after the prediction.

Template material for amplifying TCR beta CDR3 regions consisted of RNA transcripts. A first-round RT-PCR of the TCR CDR3 used the HTBI primer set. Using its own MiXCR run on the multiplex PCR reads, TCRdb lists one record per CDR3 protein. Of hundreds of thousands of distinct CDR3 sequences listed, 13% to 15% are singletons. The definition of stable Graves' hyperthyroidism was no ophthalmopathy progression within 18 months. Lactation, pregnancy, other autoimmune disease or uncontrolled infection excluded patients. The PBMCs were sourced from fresh peripheral blood (more than 9 ml). Only a few counts were recorded for this clonotype. Antigen specificity is unknown.

The clonotype comes from a woman aged 18 to 35 with Graves' hyperthyroidism. The J gene is TRBJ2-7, the V gene TRBV6-1; D may be TRBD1 or TRBD2 (5 bases each). The sequencing sample was made of blood. Here the CDR3 DNA reads TGTGCCAGCATGCCCCCAGGGCGGGCGCACGAGCAGTACTTC. It is translated as CASMPPGRAHEQYF.